The entry below describes one T cell receptor (beta chain). Its antigen remains unknown. This PCR relied on a set of 60 Vbeta primers and 13 Jbeta primers. Sequenced by immunoSEQ multiplex PCR; TCRdb stores in-frame clones only, minus some. This sample has about 140,000 clones, with around 80% found just once. This sample is drawn from a study of cytomegalovirus exposure and HLA in healthy donors. Broader study findings: There were three CMV-associated chains whose specificity for CMV antigens was confirmed in vitro.

This CDR3 is built from 12 residues. Trimming at V came to 2 bases and at J to 6 bases, leaving 2 bases not matched to a gene. Per germline, CDR1 SGHRS and CDR2 YFSETQ. The rearrangement joins TRBV5-1 to TRBJ2-7, with TRBD1 identical over 7 bases. The specimen was PBMCs. This receptor was taken from a man aged 35 to 55 in good health and CMV-seropositive. The CDR3 DNA sequence: TGCGCCAGCAGCTTACGACAGGGCGAGCAGTACTTC. Amino acid sequence: CASSLRQGEQYF.